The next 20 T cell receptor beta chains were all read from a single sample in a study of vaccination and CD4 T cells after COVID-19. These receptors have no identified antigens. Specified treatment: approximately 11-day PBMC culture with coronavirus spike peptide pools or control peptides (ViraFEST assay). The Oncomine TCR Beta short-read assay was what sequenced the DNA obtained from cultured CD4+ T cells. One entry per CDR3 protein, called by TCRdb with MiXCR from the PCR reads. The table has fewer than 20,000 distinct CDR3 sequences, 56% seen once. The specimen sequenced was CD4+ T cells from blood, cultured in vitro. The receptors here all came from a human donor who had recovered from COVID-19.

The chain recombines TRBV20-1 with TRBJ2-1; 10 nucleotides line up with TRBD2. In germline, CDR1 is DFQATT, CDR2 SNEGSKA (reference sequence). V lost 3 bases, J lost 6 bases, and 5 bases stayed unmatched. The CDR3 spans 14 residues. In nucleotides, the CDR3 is TGCAGTGCTAGCCCTAGCGGGAGAACCAATGAGCAGTTCTTC. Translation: CSASPSGRTNEQFF.

CDR3 sequence reads: CSARDAGLAGLNYNEQFF. The CDR3, as DNA: TGCAGTGCTAGAGATGCAGGACTAGCGGGACTCAATTACAATGAGCAGTTCTTC. The chain couples TRBV20-1 to TRBJ2-1; 12 nucleotides agree with TRBD2. From germline, CDR1 is DFQATT and CDR2 SNEGSKA (reference sequence). This CDR3 has 18 residues. Trimming removed 0 bases from V and 4 bases from J; junction bases left unmatched: 10.

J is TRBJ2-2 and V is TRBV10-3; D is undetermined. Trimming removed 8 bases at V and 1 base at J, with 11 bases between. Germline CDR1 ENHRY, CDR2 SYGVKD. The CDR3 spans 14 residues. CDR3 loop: CAIRPALNTGELFF. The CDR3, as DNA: TGTGCCATCCGACCGGCCCTGAACACCGGGGAGCTGTTTTTT.

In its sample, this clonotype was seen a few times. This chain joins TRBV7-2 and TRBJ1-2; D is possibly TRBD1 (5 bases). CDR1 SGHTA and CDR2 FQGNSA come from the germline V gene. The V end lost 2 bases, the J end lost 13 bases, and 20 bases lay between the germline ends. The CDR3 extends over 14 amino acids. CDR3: CASSLSPEAGLTTF. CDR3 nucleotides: TGTGCCAGCAGCTTATCTCCGGAGGCAGGGTTGACCACCTTC.

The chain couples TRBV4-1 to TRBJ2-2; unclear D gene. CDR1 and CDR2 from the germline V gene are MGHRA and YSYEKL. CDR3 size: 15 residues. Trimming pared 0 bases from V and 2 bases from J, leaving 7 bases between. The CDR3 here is CASSQDHLNTGELFF. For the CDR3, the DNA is TGCGCCAGCAGCCAAGATCACCTTAACACCGGGGAGCTGTTTTTT.

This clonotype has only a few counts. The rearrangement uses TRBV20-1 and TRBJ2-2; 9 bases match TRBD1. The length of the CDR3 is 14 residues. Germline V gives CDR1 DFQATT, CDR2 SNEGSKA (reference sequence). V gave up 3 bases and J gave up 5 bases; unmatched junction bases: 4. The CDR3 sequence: CSASRTGETGELFF. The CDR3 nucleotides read TGCAGTGCTAGCCGGACAGGGGAAACCGGGGAGCTGTTTTTT.

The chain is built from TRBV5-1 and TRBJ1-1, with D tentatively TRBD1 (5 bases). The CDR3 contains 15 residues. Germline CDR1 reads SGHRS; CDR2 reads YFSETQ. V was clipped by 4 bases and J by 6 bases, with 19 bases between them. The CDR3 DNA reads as TGCGCCAGCAGCCCCCGGGACCCTGGGAGGGCTGAAGCTTTCTTT. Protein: CASSPRDPGRAEAFF. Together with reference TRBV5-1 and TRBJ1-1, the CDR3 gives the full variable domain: KAGVTQTPRYLIKTRGQQVTLSCSPISGHRSVSWYQQTPGQGLQFLFEYFSETQRNKGNFPGRFSGRQFSNSRSEMNVSTLELGDSALYLCASSPRDPGRAEAFFGQGTRLTVV.

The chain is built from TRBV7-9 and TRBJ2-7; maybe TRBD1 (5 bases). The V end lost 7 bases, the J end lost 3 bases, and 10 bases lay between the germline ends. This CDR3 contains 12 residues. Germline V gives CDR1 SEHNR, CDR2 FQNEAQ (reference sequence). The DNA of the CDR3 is TGTGCCAGCACCCGACAGAACTACGAGCAGTACTTC. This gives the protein CASTRQNYEQYF.

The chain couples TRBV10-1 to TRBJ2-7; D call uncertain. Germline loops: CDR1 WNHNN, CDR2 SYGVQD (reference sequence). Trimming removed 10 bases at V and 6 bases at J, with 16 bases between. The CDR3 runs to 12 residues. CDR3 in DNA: TGCGCCACCTCGGGCTCGAGTTCCGAGCAGTACTTC. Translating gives CATSGSSSEQYF.

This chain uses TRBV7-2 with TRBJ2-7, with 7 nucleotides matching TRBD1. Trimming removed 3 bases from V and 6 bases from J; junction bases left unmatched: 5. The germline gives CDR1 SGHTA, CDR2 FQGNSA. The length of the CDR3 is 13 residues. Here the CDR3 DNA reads TGTGCCAGCAGCTTGTGGACAGGAAGCGAGCAGTACTTC. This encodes CASSLWTGSEQYF.

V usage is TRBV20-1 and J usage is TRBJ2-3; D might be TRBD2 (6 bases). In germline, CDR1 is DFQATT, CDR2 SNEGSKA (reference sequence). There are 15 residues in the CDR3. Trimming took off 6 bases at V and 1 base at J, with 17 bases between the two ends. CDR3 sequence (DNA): TGCAGTGCCCCCCTCGCGGGGCTCCGCACAGATACGCAGTATTTT. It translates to CSAPLAGLRTDTQYF.

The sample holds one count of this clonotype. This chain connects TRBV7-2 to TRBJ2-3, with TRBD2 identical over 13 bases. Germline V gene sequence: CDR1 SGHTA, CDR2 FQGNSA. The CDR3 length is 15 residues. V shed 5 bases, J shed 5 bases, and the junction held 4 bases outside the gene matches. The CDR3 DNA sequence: TGTGCCAGCAGCCCGCGACTAGCGGGAGGAGATACGCAGTATTTT. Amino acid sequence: CASSPRLAGGDTQYF.

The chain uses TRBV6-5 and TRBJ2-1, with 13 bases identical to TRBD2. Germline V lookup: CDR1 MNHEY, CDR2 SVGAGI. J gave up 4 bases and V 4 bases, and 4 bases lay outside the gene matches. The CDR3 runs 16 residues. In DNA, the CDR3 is TGTGCCAGCAGTTCTCGACTAGCGGGAGGATACAATGAGCAGTTCTTC. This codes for CASSSRLAGGYNEQFF.

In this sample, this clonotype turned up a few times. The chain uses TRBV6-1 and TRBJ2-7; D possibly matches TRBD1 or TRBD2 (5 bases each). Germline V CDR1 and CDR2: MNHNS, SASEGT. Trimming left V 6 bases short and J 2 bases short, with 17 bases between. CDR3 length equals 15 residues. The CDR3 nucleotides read TGTGCCAGCAGGGACGTGTCGGGACCGACCTACGAGCAGTACTTC. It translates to CASRDVSGPTYEQYF.

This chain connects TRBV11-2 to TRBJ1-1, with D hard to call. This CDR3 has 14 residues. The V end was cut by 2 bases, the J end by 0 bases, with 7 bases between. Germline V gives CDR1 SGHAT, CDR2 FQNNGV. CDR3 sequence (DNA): TGTGCCAGCAGCTTACGGGATGTGAACACTGAAGCTTTCTTT. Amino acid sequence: CASSLRDVNTEAFF.

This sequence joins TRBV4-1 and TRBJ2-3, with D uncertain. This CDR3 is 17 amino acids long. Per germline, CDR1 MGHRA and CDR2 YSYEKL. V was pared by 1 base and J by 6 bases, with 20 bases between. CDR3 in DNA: TGCGCCAGCAGCCAAGGAGTGCGCGTCCCCTTGGCGGATACGCAGTATTTT. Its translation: CASSQGVRVPLADTQYF.

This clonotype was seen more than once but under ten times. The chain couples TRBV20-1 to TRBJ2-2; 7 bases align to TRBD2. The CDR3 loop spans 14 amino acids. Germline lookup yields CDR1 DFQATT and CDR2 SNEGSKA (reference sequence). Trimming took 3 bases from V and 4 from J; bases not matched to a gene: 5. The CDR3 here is CSASGGRFTGELFF. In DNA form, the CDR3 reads TGCAGTGCTAGTGGCGGGAGATTCACCGGGGAGCTGTTTTTT.

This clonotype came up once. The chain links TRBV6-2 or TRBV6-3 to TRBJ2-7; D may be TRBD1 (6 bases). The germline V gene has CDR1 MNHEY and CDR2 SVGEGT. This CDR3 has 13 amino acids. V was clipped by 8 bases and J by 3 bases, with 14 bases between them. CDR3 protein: CASQRDKIYEQYF. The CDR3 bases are TGTGCCAGCCAGAGGGACAAGATCTACGAGCAGTACTTC.

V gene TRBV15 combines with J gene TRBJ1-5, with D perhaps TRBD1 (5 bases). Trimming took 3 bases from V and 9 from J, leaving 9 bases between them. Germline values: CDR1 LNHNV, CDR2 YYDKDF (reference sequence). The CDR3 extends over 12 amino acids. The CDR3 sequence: CATSSRGTPQHF. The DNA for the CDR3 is TGTGCCACCAGCAGTCGAGGGACGCCCCAGCATTTT.

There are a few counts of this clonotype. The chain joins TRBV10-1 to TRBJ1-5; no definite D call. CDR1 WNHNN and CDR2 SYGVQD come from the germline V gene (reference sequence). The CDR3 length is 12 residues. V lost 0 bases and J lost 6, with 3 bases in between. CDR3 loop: CASSESFQPQHF. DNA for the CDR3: TGCGCCAGCAGTGAGTCGTTTCAGCCCCAGCATTTT.